Listed below are T cell receptor beta chains from one sample, sequenced in a study of cytomegalovirus exposure and HLA in healthy donors. Sequenced by immunoSEQ multiplex PCR; TCRdb stores in-frame clones only, minus some. The sample records about 150,000 clones, around 79% being singletons. Sequencing input: PBMCs. These TCRs come from a man aged 18 to 30 in good health and CMV-seronegative. Each CDR3 is given with its conserved first and last residue. The order of the fields is clone size, V gene, J gene, D gene, CDR3 DNA, CDR3 protein. D genes are given only for firm matches. Size values are once, few and many counts, or a class for expanded clones, and some rows have none.

NA	TRBV30	TRBJ2-1	NA	TGTGCCTGGAATATCGAACGGGACTCCTACAATGAGCAGTTCTTC	CAWNIERDSYNEQFF
NA	TRBV7-9	TRBJ2-1	TRBD2	TGTTCCAGCAGCTTAGCAGGGAGGGTCTCCAACAATGAGCAGTTCTTC	CSSSLAGRVSNNEQFF
NA	TRBV7-2	TRBJ1-5	NA	TGTGCCAGCAGCTTACAGGGCAATCAGCCCCAGCATTTT	CASSLQGNQPQHF
once	TRBV6-5	TRBJ2-7	TRBD1	TGTGCCAGCAGTCTTTCGGGACAGGACTCCTACGAGCAGTACTTC	CASSLSGQDSYEQYF
NA	TRBV5-1	TRBJ2-1	TRBD2	TGCGCCAGCAGCCCTAGCGGGGTTAATGAGCAGTTCTTC	CASSPSGVNEQFF
NA	TRBV7-8	TRBJ1-1	TRBD1	TGTGCCAGCAGCTTTCTGGTCCAGGGGGGGAACACTGAAGCTTTCTTT	CASSFLVQGGNTEAFF
NA	TRBV18	TRBJ2-7	TRBD2	TGTGCCAGCTCACGGGGGGGGACTGCCGCGGGCGAGCAGTACTTC	CASSRGGTAAGEQYF
NA	TRBV4-3	TRBJ2-3	TRBD2	TGCGCCAGCAGCCAAGATCAACTAGCGAAAGATACGCAGTATTTT	CASSQDQLAKDTQYF
NA	TRBV27	TRBJ1-1	NA	TGTGCCAGCAGTTACGGGAGGAACACTGAAGCTTTCTTT	CASSYGRNTEAFF
few	TRBV7-6	TRBJ2-3	TRBD2	TGTGCCAGCAGCTTCCGGGGGGCAGATACGCAGTATTTT	CASSFRGADTQYF
few	TRBV30	TRBJ2-7	NA	TGTGCCTGGAGTGTTGGCCTAGCCGGGTACGAGCAGTACTTC	CAWSVGLAGYEQYF
few	TRBV6-5	TRBJ1-5	NA	TGTGCCAGCAGGGGGGCAAGCAATCAGCCCCAGCATTTT	CASRGASNQPQHF
NA	TRBV6-4	TRBJ2-2	TRBD2	TGTGCCAGCAGTAGCGGGAGCACCGGGGAGCTGTTTTTT	CASSSGSTGELFF
NA	TRBV27	TRBJ2-7	NA	TGTGCCAGCGGACCCCAGGGGGGCTACGAGCAGTACTTC	CASGPQGGYEQYF
few	TRBV6-5	TRBJ2-7	TRBD1	TGTGCCAGCAGTTACGACAGGGACGCCTACGAGCAGTACTTC	CASSYDRDAYEQYF
NA	TRBV5-6	TRBJ2-5	NA	TGTGCCAGCAGCCACCTGAGCAGCCCGGGGGAGACCCAGTACTTC	CASSHLSSPGETQYF
NA	TRBV4-3	TRBJ2-1	TRBD2	TGCGCCAGCAGCCAAGAAGCGGGAGTGTACAATGAGCAGTTCTTC	CASSQEAGVYNEQFF
few	TRBV28	TRBJ1-4	NA	TGTGCCAGCAGCGGGGGGTCTAATGAAAAACTGTTTTTT	CASSGGSNEKLFF
few	TRBV4-3	TRBJ2-7	TRBD1	TGCGCCAGCAGCCAAGAAGCGCAGGGGGTCACCTACGAGCAGTACTTC	CASSQEAQGVTYEQYF
NA	TRBV7-6	TRBJ2-7	TRBD1	TGTGCCAGCAGCCCAACCCCTTTTGCACAGGGGGCGCCCGAGCAGTACTTC	CASSPTPFAQGAPEQYF
NA	TRBV18	TRBJ1-1	TRBD1	TGTGCCAGCGGGGGACAGGGAAACACTGAAGCTTTCTTT	CASGGQGNTEAFF
once	TRBV6-5	TRBJ2-5	TRBD1	TGTGCCAGCAGTCCGACAGGGGGCCGGGAGACCCAGTACTTC	CASSPTGGRETQYF
once	TRBV7-6	TRBJ2-1	NA	TGTGCCAGCAGCTTAGGCGGGCCCTACAATGAGCAGTTCTTC	CASSLGGPYNEQFF
NA	TRBV7-2	TRBJ1-2	TRBD1	TGTGCCAGCAGTCCACAGGGGAGATTAAGTCATGGCTACACCTTC	CASSPQGRLSHGYTF
NA	TRBV7-9	TRBJ2-4	NA	TGTTCCAGCAGCTTAGGCAGGCCGCTACCTACTCTAGCCAAAAACATTCAGTACTTC	CSSSLGRPLPTLAKNIQYF
NA	TRBV10-3	TRBJ2-3	TRBD1	TGTGCCATCTCGGACAGGGGGCGCACAGATACGCAGTATTTT	CAISDRGRTDTQYF
NA	TRBV18	TRBJ1-5	TRBD1	TGTGCCAGCTCACCTGCGTGGACAGGGGAGCGGGGTCAGCCCCAGCATTTT	CASSPAWTGERGQPQHF
NA	TRBV7-2	TRBJ1-2	NA	TGTGCCAGCAGCAGTAGGGGGTCGGACTATGGCTACACCTTC	CASSSRGSDYGYTF
NA	TRBV4-1	TRBJ2-7	NA	TGCGCCAGCAGCCAAGAATGGCACGAGCAGTACTTC	CASSQEWHEQYF
NA	TRBV30	TRBJ1-4	NA	TGTGCCTGGAGTTTGACAGACCTCGGGAAACTGTTTTTT	CAWSLTDLGKLFF
NA	TRBV27	TRBJ2-2	TRBD2	TGTGCCAGCAGGGGACTAGCATACACCGGGGAGCTGTTTTTT	CASRGLAYTGELFF
NA	TRBV5-1	TRBJ2-5	TRBD2	TGCGCCAGCAGCTGGGCTGGAGCGGGAGGGGCGGCCCAGTACTTC	CASSWAGAGGAAQYF
NA	TRBV2	TRBJ1-2	TRBD1	TGTGCCAGCAGCGAACGGACAGGGGGGAACTATGGCTACACCTTC	CASSERTGGNYGYTF
few	TRBV10-1	TRBJ2-3	NA	TGCGCCAGCAGTGGGGACAAAGACACAGATACGCAGTATTTT	CASSGDKDTDTQYF
NA	TRBV9	TRBJ2-6	NA	TGTGCCAGCAGCGCAGGCTCTGGGGCCAACGTCCTGACTTTC	CASSAGSGANVLTF
NA	TRBV4-1	TRBJ2-2	TRBD1	TGCGCCAGCAGCCGAGGGACAGGGGCAGACACCGGGGAGCTGTTTTTT	CASSRGTGADTGELFF
NA	TRBV15	TRBJ2-7	TRBD2	TGTGCCACCAGCAGAGATCGGACTAGCGGGAGCGTCTCCTACGAGCAGTACTTC	CATSRDRTSGSVSYEQYF
NA	TRBV7-2	TRBJ2-7	TRBD2	TGTGCCAGCAGCCAACTGGCGGGAGGTCCCTACGAGCAGTACTTC	CASSQLAGGPYEQYF
NA	TRBV29-1	TRBJ2-3	TRBD2	TGCAGCGTTGAGCTGGGGTCAGGTAGCGGGAGGGTGGATACGCAGTATTTT	CSVELGSGSGRVDTQYF
NA	TRBV7-9	TRBJ2-7	NA	TGTTCCAGCAGCTTATACGAGAGGGTCTCCTACGAGCAGTACTTC	CSSSLYERVSYEQYF
NA	TRBV6-5	TRBJ2-1	NA	TGTGCCAGCAGTTACGGTTTGGGGGCCGAGCAGTTCTTC	CASSYGLGAEQFF
NA	TRBV4-3	TRBJ2-1	NA	TGCGCCAGCAGCCACTACCCCCGACTCGACAATGAGCAGTTCTTC	CASSHYPRLDNEQFF